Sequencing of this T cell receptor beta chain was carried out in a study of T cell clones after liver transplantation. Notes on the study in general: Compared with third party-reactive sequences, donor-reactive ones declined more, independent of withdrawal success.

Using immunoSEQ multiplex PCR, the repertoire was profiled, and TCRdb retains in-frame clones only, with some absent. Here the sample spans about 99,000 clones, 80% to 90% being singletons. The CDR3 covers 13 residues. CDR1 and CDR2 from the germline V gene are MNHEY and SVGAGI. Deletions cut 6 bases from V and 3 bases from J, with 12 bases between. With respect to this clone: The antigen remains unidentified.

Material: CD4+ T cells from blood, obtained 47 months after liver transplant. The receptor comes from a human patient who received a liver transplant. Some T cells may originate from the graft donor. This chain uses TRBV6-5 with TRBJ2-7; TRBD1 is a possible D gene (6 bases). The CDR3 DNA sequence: TGTGCCAGCAGAGCCGGGACATTCTACGAGCAGTACTTC. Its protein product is CASRAGTFYEQYF.